This TCR beta chain was documented in a study of blood T cell repertoires in COVID-19. Germline V gene sequence: CDR1 LNHNV, CDR2 YYDKDF (reference sequence). The CDR3 spans 12 residues. Clones were sequenced by immunoSEQ multiplex PCR, and TCRdb holds only the in-frame ones, with some missing. The data show a few hundred thousand clones, roughly four fifths seen once. This clone has only a few counts. This chain connects TRBV15 to TRBJ1-5, with unresolved D. The clonotype comes from a woman aged 45-59 years with acute or convalescent COVID-19. Sequenced: peripheral blood. Written as DNA, the CDR3 is TGTGCAACCGGAACTTCGGAGCAGCCCCAGCATTTT. This translates into CATGTSEQPQHF.